This record concerns one T cell receptor beta chain sequence. This sample's TCRbeta library carried unique molecular identifier barcodes. In TCRdb, the PCR reads were re-called with MiXCR into one record per CDR3 protein. The sample includes 300,000 to 400,000 distinct CDR3 sequences, roughly 17% seen only once; the top ten take around 38%. This sample was included in a study of T-cell reconstitution after alpha-beta-depleted transplantation in children. The receptor was derived from a male patient aged 2-9 years who had a stem cell transplant for acute lymphoblastic leukemia, so the T cells may come from the graft donor. Here the sequenced sample was PBMCs, mostly from graft donor cells, taken 360 days after TCRalphabeta/CD19-depleted stem cell transplant.

CDR3 protein: CASSQSREQYF. CDR3 nucleotides: TGTGCCAGCAGCCAAAGCAGGGAACAGTACTTC. The chain is built from TRBV4-2 and TRBJ2-7; maybe TRBD1 (5 bases). CDR1 is LGHNA, CDR2 YNFKEQ, per germline. The CDR3 extends over 11 amino acids. Trimming removed 2 bases at V and 10 bases at J, with 9 bases between.